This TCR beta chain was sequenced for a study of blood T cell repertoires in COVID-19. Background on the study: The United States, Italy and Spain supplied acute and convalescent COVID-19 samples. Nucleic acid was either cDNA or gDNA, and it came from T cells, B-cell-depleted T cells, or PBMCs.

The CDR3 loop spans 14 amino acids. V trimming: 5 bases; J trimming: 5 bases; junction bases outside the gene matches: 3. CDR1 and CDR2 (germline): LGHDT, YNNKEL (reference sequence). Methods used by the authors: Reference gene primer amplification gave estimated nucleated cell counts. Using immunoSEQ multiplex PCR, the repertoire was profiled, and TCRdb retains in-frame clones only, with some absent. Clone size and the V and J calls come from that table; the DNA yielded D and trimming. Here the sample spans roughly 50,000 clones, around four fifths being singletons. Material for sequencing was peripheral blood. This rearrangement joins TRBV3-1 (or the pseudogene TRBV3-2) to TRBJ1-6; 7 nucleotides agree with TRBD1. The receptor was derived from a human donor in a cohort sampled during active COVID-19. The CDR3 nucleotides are TGTGCCAGCAGCTTGACAGGGAATAATTCACCCCTCCACTTT. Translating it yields CASSLTGNNSPLHF.